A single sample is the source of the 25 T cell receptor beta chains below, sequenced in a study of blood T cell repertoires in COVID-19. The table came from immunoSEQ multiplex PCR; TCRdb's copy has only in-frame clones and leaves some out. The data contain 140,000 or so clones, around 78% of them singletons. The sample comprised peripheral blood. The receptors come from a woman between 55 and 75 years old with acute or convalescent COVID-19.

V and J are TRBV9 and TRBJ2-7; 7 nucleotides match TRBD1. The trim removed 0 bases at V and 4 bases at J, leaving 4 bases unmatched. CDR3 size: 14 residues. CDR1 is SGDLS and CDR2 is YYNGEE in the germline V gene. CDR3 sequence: CASSVEGTAYEQYF. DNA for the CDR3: TGTGCCAGCAGCGTAGAGGGGACAGCATACGAGCAGTACTTC.

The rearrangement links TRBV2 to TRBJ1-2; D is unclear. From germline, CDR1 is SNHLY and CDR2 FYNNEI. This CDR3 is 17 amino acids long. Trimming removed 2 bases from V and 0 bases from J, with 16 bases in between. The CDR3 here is CASSEFRWGETNYGYTF. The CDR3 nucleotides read TGTGCCAGCAGTGAATTTCGATGGGGAGAAACTAACTATGGCTACACCTTC.

CDR3 nucleotide sequence: TGTGCCAGCAGCTTAGCCTTTGAGTCTAGTGAAGCTTTCTTT. This sequence encodes CASSLAFESSEAFF. The V call is TRBV7-3, the J call TRBJ1-1; no clear D. The CDR3 length is 14 residues. V dropped 2 bases and J dropped 7 bases, with 14 bases sitting between them. CDR1 and CDR2 from the germline V gene are SGHTA and FQGTGA.

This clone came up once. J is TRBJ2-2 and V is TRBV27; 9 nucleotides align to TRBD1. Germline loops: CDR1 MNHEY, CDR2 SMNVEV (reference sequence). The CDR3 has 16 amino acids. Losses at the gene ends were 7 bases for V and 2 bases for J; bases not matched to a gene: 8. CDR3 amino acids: CASKEGQGKNTGELFF. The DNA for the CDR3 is TGTGCCAGCAAGGAGGGACAGGGAAAAAACACCGGGGAGCTGTTTTTT.

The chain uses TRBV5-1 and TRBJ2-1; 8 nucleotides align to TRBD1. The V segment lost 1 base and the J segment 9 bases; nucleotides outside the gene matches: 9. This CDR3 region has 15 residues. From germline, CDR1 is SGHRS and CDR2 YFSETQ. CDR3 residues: CASSLSVQGVGEQFF. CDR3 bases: TGCGCCAGCAGCTTGTCTGTACAGGGGGTTGGTGAGCAGTTCTTC. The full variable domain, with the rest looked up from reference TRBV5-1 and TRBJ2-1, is KAGVTQTPRYLIKTRGQQVTLSCSPISGHRSVSWYQQTPGQGLQFLFEYFSETQRNKGNFPGRFSGRQFSNSRSEMNVSTLELGDSALYLCASSLSVQGVGEQFFGPGTRLTVL.

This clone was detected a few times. CDR3: CASGGYLIYEQYF. The DNA of the CDR3 is TGTGCCAGCGGAGGGTATCTCATCTACGAGCAGTACTTC. The rearrangement links TRBV28 to TRBJ2-7; D is perhaps TRBD2 (6 bases). V shed 8 bases and J shed 3 bases, with 14 bases lying between them. Germline CDR1 and CDR2: MDHEN and SYDVKM. The CDR3 consists of 13 residues.

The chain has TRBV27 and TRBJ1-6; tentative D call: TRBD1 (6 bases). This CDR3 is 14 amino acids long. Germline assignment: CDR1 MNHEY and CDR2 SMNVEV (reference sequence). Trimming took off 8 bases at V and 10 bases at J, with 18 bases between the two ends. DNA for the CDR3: TGTGCCAGCGCCCTTGGACAGAGGTCCTCACCCCTCCACTTT. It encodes CASALGQRSSPLHF.

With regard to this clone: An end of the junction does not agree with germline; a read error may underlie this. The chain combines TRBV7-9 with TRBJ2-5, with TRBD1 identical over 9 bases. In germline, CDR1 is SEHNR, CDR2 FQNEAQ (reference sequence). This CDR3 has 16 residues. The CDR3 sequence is CASSSPTSPGTGFQHF. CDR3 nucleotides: TGTGCCAGCAGCTCTCCGACTAGTCCCGGGACAGGGTTTCAGCACTTC.

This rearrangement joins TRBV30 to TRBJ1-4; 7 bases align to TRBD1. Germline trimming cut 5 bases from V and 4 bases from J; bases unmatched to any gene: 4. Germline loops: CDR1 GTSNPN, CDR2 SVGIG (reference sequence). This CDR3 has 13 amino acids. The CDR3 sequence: CAWVGQDNEKLFF. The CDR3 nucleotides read TGTGCCTGGGTTGGACAGGATAATGAAAAACTGTTTTTT.

The DNA of the CDR3 is TGTGCCAGCAGCCAACGGGGGACTAGCGGGGGCTCCGAGCAGTACTTC. Translated, it gives CASSQRGTSGGSEQYF. This chain links TRBV4-2 with TRBJ2-7; 14 bases fit TRBD2. Losses at the gene ends were 2 bases for V and 6 bases for J; bases not matched to a gene: 6. Germline V gene lookup returns CDR1 LGHNA and CDR2 YNFKEQ. The CDR3 runs to 16 residues.

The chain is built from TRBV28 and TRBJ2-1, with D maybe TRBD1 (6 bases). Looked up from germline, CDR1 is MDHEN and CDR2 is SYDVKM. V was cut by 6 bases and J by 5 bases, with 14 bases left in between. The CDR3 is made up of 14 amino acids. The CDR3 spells CASSEGQINNEQFF. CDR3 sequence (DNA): TGTGCCAGCAGCGAAGGACAGATTAACAATGAGCAGTTCTTC.

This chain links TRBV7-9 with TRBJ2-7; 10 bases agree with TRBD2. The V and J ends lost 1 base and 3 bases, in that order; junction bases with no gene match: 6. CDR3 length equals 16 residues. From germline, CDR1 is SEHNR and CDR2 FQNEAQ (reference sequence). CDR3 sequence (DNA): TGTGCCAGCAGCTTAGTTAGCGGGAGGACTGGCTACGAGCAGTACTTC. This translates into CASSLVSGRTGYEQYF.

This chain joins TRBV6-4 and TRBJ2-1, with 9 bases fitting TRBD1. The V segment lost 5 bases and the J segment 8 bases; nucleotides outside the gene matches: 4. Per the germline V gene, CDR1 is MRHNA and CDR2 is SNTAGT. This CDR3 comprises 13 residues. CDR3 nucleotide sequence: TGTGCCAGCAGTCAGGACAGGGGCGATGAGCAGTTCTTC. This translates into CASSQDRGDEQFF.

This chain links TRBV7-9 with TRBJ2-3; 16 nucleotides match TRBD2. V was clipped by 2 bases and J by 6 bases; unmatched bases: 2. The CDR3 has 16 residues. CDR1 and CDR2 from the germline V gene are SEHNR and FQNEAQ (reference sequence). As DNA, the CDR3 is TGTGCCAGCAGCTTACCGGGACTAGCGGGAGGGGATACGCAGTATTTT. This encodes CASSLPGLAGGDTQYF. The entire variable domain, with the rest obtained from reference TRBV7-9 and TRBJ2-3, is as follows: DTGVSQNPRHKITKRGQNVTFRCDPISEHNRLYWYRQTLGQGPEFLTYFQNEAQLEKSRLLSDRFSAERPKGSFSTLEIQRTEQGDSAMYLCASSLPGLAGGDTQYFGPGTRLTVL.

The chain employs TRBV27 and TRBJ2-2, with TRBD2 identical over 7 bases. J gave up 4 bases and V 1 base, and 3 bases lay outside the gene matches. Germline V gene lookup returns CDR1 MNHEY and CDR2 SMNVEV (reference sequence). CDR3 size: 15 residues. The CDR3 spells CASSLLAGITGELFF. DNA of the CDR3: TGTGCCAGCAGTTTATTAGCGGGTATCACCGGGGAGCTGTTTTTT.

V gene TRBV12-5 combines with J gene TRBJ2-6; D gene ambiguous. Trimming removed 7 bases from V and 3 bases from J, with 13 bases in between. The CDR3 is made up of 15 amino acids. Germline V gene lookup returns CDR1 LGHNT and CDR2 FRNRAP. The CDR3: CASAPDLSGANVLTF. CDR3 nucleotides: TGTGCTAGTGCCCCTGACTTAAGTGGGGCCAACGTCCTGACTTTC.

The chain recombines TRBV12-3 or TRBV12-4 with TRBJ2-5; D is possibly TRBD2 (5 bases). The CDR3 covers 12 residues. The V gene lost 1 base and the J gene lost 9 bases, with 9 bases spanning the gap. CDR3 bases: TGTGCCAGCAGTTTAGTTTCGAGGGCCCAGTACTTC. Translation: CASSLVSRAQYF.

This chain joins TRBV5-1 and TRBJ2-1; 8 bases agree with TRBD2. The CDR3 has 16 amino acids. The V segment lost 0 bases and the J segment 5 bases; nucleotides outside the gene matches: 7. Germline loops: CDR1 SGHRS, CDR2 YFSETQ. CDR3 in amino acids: CASSLASGGPDNEQFF. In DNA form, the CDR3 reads TGCGCCAGCAGCTTGGCCTCGGGAGGGCCCGACAATGAGCAGTTCTTC.

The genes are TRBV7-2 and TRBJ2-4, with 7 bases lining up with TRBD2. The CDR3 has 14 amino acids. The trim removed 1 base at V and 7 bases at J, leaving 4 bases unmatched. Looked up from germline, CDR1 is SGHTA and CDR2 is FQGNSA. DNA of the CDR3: TGTGCCAGCAGCTTAGGCCTAGCGGTTAACATTCAGTACTTC. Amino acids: CASSLGLAVNIQYF.

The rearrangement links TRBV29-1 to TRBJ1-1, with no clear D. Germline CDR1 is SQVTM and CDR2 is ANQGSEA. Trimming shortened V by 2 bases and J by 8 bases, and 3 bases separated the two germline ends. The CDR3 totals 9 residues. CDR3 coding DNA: TGCAGCGTTGAAATAGAAGCTTTCTTT. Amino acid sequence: CSVEIEAFF.

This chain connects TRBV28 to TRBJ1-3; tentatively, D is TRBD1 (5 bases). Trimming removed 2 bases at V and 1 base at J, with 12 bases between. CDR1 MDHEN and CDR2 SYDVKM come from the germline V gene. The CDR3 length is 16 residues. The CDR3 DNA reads TGTGCCAGCAGTTTAATCGGGCCAGGGTCTGGAAACACCATATATTTT. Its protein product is CASSLIGPGSGNTIYF.

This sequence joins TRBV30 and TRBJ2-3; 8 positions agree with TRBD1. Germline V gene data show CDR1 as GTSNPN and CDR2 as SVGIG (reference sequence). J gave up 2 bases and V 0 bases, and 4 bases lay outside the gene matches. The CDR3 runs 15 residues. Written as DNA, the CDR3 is TGTGCCTGGAGTGTAATGGACAGGGCCACAGATACGCAGTATTTT. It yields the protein CAWSVMDRATDTQYF.

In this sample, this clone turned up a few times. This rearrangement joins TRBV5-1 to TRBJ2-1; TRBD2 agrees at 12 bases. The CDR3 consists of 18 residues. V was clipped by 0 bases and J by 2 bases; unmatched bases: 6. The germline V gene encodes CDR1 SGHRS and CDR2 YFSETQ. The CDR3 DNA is TGCGCCAGCAGCTTGGCCAGACTAGCGGGAGTAGCCTACAATGAGCAGTTCTTC. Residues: CASSLARLAGVAYNEQFF.

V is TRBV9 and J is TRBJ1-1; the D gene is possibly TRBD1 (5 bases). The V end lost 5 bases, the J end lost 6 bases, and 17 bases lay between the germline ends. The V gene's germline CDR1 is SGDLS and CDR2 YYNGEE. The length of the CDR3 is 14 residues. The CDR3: CASSLRRDSSEAFF. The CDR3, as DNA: TGTGCCAGCAGTCTACGCCGGGACTCTTCTGAAGCTTTCTTT.

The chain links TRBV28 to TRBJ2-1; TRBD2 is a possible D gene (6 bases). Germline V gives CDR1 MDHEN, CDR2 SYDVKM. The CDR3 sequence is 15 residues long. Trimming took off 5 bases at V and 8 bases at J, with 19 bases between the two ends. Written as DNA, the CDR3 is TGTGCCAGCAGTGGGGACTTCGGAGGAGTTCATGAGCAGTTCTTC. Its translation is CASSGDFGGVHEQFF.